Below, one T cell receptor beta chain is given with its context. In germline, CDR1 is LNHNV, CDR2 YYDKDF (reference sequence). The CDR3 extends over 13 amino acids. V lost 7 bases and J 1 base, leaving 8 bases between the germline ends. These data are taken from a study of blood T cell repertoires in COVID-19. Overall study context: COVID-19 samples, acute and convalescent, were from the United States, Italy and Spain.

Authors' methods: From reference gene primer amplification, estimates of nucleated cell counts were derived. The protocol was immunoSEQ multiplex PCR, while the TCRdb copy is restricted to in-frame clones and leaves out a portion. V and J calls and clone size follow that table, whereas D and trimming were derived from the DNA. In the table there are roughly 150,000 clones, 85% of which are singletons. The source material was PBMCs or T cells enriched from blood (not recorded which). This sequence joins TRBV15 and TRBJ2-1; D call uncertain. This receptor was obtained from a woman aged 40 to 49 who had recovered from COVID-19. The CDR3 sequence is CATIGGSYNEQFF. The CDR3 region has the DNA TGTGCCACCATAGGCGGATCCTACAATGAGCAGTTCTTC.